These T cell receptor beta chains were read from a single sample in a study of response to subunit inactivated influenza vaccine. One entry per CDR3 protein, called by TCRdb with MiXCR from the RT-PCR reads. The sample lists fewer than 700,000 distinct CDR3 sequences; 10% to 15% were seen once. The sample consisted of PBMCs from blood, taken about 40 days after vaccination. Receptors originate from a man in his fifties or sixties who received an inactivated influenza vaccine. CDR3s include the opening cysteine and the closing phenylalanine or tryptophan. A D gene is named only where the DNA matches it firmly. Clone size is not always given. Where it is, it says once, few, many or a class for expanded clones.

D	V	J	size	CDR3	DNA
TRBD1	TRBV29-1	TRBJ2-7	few	CSVENRGRVYEQYF	TGCAGCGTTGAAAACAGGGGCCGCGTTTACGAGCAGTACTTC
.	TRBV29-1	TRBJ2-3	many	CSINPASTDTQYF	TGCAGCATTAACCCCGCTAGCACAGATACGCAGTATTTT
.	TRBV18	TRBJ2-2	many	CASSSGTGELFF	TGTGCCAGCTCATCCGGTACCGGGGAGCTGTTTTTT
.	TRBV29-1	TRBJ1-1	few	CSVGGRVNTEAFF	TGCAGCGTTGGAGGCAGGGTGAACACTGAAGCTTTCTTT
.	TRBV7-2	TRBJ2-7	.	CASSLGPTGTYEQYF	TGTGCCAGCAGCTTGGGGCCAACAGGGACCTACGAGCAGTACTTC
.	TRBV5-1	TRBJ2-1	.	CASSTSQGSYNEQFF	TGCGCCAGCAGCACGTCTCAGGGTTCCTACAATGAGCAGTTCTTC
.	TRBV7-9	TRBJ2-5	few	CASSFTVSRETQYF	TGTGCCAGCAGCTTTACAGTGTCGAGGGAGACCCAGTACTTC
.	TRBV7-2	TRBJ2-1	few	CASSLQAEKQFF	TGTGCCAGCAGCTTACAAGCGGAAAAGCAGTTCTTC
.	TRBV7-9	TRBJ2-1	.	CASSFPNRRIEQFF	TGTGCCAGCAGCTTCCCTAACAGGCGGATTGAGCAGTTCTTC
TRBD2	TRBV20-1	TRBJ2-1	.	CSARDGGRAVYEQFF	TGCAGTGCTAGAGATGGCGGGAGGGCCGTGTATGAGCAGTTCTTC
.	TRBV29-1	TRBJ1-2	.	CSGGADYGYTF	TGCAGCGGAGGGGCGGACTATGGCTACACCTTC
TRBD2	TRBV5-1	TRBJ2-1	.	CASSLRLAGEGEQFF	TGCGCCAGCAGCTTAAGACTAGCGGGAGAAGGTGAGCAGTTCTTC
.	TRBV5-5	TRBJ1-1	few	CASRSGTLNTEAFF	TGTGCCAGCAGATCCGGGACACTGAACACTGAAGCTTTCTTT
.	TRBV7-9	TRBJ2-7	few	CASSLLGTADPHEQYF	TGTGCCAGCAGCTTATTGGGGACGGCCGACCCCCACGAGCAGTACTTC
TRBD1	TRBV20-1	TRBJ1-6	.	CSAWGTGGADSHRSPLHF	TGCAGTGCTTGGGGGACAGGGGGCGCAGACAGCCACCGTTCACCCCTCCACTTT
.	TRBV6-1	TRBJ2-7	.	CASSGSGKTRYEQYF	TGTGCCAGCAGCGGTAGCGGAAAAACCCGCTACGAGCAGTACTTC
.	TRBV10-3	TRBJ1-1	few	CAIKKGLNTEAFF	TGTGCCATCAAGAAAGGATTGAACACTGAAGCTTTCTTT
.	TRBV18	TRBJ2-1	.	CASSNPGRGYGEQFF	TGTGCCAGCTCTAATCCGGGACGGGGGTACGGTGAGCAGTTCTTC
.	TRBV7-2	TRBJ1-1	.	CASSRQSNTANTEAFF	TGTGCCAGCAGCCGCCAATCCAATACAGCGAACACTGAAGCTTTCTTT
.	TRBV20-1	TRBJ2-1	.	CSAQGISYNEQFF	TGCAGTGCTCAAGGGATTTCCTACAATGAGCAGTTCTTC
.	TRBV24-1	TRBJ1-2	.	CATSDRGTYYGYTF	TGTGCCACCAGTGATCGCGGGACTTACTATGGCTACACCTTC
.	TRBV7-9	TRBJ2-7	.	CASSLARASINYEQYF	TGTGCCAGCAGCTTAGCGAGGGCTAGCATAAACTACGAGCAGTACTTC
TRBD2	TRBV12-3/TRBV12-4	TRBJ2-3	many	CASTLRLAGPADTQYF	TGTGCCAGCACCCTCAGACTAGCGGGACCGGCAGATACGCAGTATTTT